This T cell receptor (beta chain) was identified in a study of shared clonotypes between healthy human individuals. Assay used: immunoSEQ multiplex PCR; TCRdb lists only in-frame clones, some missing. The sample lists about 2.4 million clones, 90% to 95% occurring once. The CDR3 sequence is 16 residues long. The V and J ends lost 3 bases and 0 bases, in that order; junction bases with no gene match: 4. Germline V lookup: CDR1 MGHRA, CDR2 YSYEKL. This receptor was identified in a man between 18 and 35 years old in good health. Some clones in this sample may be carry-over from other donors' samples. V is TRBV4-1 and J is TRBJ1-3; TRBD1 agrees at 8 bases. The sequenced sample consisted of naive CD4+ T cells from PBMCs. Specified subset: CD45RA+ positively selected. The CDR3, as DNA: TGCGCCAGCAGCCACACAGGGGGTACCTCTGGAAACACCATATATTTT. This translates into CASSHTGGTSGNTIYF.